Each of the 2 T cell receptor beta chains below was sequenced from the same sample in a study of technical replicates of blood from a handful of donors. Clones were sequenced by immunoSEQ multiplex PCR, and TCRdb holds only the in-frame ones, with some missing. The table has around 79,000 clones, approximately 94% seen once. Sample: T cells isolated from PBMCs. All receptors come from a human donor in good health.

This sequence joins TRBV7-9 and TRBJ2-7; D call uncertain. Looked up from germline, CDR1 is SEHNR and CDR2 is FQNEAQ (reference sequence). The CDR3 spans 11 residues. V was pared by 5 bases and J by 6 bases, with 8 bases between. The CDR3 sequence is CASSNTGEQYF. The CDR3 DNA is TGTGCCAGCAGCAACACGGGCGAGCAGTACTTC.

V gene TRBV2 combines with J gene TRBJ1-2, with D unclear. Germline CDR1 reads SNHLY; CDR2 reads FYNNEI. The CDR3 runs to 12 residues. V shed 3 bases and J shed 6 bases, with 8 bases lying between them. For the CDR3, the DNA is TGTGCCAGCAGTGATGGCCTTAATGGCTACACCTTC. Translating it yields CASSDGLNGYTF.